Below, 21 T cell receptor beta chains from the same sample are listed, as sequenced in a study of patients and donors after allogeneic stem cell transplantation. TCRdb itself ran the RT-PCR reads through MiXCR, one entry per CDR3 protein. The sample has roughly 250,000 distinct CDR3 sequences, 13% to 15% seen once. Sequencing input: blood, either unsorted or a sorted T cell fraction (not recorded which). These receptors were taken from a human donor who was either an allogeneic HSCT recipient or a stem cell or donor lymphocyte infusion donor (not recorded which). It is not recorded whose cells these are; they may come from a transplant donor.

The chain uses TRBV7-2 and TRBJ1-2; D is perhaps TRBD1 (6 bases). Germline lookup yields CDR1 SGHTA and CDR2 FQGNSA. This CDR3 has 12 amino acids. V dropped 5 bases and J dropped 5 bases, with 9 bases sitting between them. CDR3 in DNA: TGTGCCAGCAGCCGGGACACTTATGGCTACACCTTC. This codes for CASSRDTYGYTF.

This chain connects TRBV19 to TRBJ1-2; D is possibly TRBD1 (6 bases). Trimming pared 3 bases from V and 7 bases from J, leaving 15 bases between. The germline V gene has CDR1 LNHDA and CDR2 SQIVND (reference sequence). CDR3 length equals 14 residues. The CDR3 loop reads CASSMDSLGGGYTF. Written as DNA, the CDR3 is TGTGCCAGTAGTATGGACAGTCTTGGTGGTGGCTACACCTTC. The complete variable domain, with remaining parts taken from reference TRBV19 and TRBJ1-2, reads DGGITQSPKYLFRKEGQNVTLSCEQNLNHDAMYWYRQDPGQGLRLIYYSQIVNDFQKGDIAEGYSVSREKKESFPLTVTSAQKNPTAFYLCASSMDSLGGGYTFGSGTRLTVV.

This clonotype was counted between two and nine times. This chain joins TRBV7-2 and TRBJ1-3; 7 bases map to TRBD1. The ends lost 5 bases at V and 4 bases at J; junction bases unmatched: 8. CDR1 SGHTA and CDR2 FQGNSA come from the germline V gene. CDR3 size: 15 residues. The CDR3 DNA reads TGTGCCAGCAGCGGGGCGACAGGGTGGGGAAACACCATATATTTT. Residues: CASSGATGWGNTIYF.

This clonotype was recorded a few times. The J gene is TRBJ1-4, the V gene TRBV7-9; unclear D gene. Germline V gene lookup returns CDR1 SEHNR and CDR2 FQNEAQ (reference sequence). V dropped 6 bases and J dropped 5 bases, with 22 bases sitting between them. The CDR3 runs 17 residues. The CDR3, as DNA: TGTGCCAGCAGTCCCCAGGCGCGTCCCACCTTGAATGAAAAACTGTTTTTT. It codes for CASSPQARPTLNEKLFF.

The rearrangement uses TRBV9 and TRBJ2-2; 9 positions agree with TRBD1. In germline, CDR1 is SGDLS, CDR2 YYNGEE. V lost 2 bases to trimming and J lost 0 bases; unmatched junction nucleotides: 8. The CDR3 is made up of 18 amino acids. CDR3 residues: CASSVPSGQGANTGELFF. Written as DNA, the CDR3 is TGTGCCAGCAGCGTCCCGTCGGGACAGGGAGCGAACACCGGGGAGCTGTTTTTT.

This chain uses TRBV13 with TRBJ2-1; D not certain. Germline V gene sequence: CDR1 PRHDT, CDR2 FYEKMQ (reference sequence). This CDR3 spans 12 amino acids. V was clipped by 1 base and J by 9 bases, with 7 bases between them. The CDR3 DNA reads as TGTGCCAGCAGCTTAGTTGACGTTGAGCAGTTCTTC. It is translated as CASSLVDVEQFF.

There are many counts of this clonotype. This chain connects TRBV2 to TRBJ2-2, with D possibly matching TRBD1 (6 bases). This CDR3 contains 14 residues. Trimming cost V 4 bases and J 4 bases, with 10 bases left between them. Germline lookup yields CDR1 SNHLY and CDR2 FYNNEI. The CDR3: CASSGTARTGELFF. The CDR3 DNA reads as TGTGCCAGCAGTGGGACAGCGCGCACCGGGGAGCTGTTTTTT.

CDR3 loop: CASRGTSGRGVYADTQYF. For the CDR3, the DNA is TGTGCCAGTCGCGGGACTAGCGGGAGGGGTGTGTACGCAGATACGCAGTATTTT. V and J are TRBV28 and TRBJ2-3; 16 nucleotides align to TRBD2. After removal of 9 bases from V and 4 bases from J, the junction contained 13 bases not matched to a gene. Germline V gene sequence: CDR1 MDHEN, CDR2 SYDVKM. This CDR3 comprises 18 residues.

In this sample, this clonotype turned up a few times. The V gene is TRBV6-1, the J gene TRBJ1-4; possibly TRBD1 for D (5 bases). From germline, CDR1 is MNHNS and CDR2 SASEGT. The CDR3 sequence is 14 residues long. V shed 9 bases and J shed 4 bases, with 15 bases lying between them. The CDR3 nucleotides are TGTGCCAGTGCTCCAGGGAGGAGTAATGAAAAACTGTTTTTT. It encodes CASAPGRSNEKLFF.

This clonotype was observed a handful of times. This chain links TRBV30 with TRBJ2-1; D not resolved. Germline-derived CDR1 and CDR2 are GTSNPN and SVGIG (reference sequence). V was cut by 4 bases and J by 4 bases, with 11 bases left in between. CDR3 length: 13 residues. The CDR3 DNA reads TGTGCCTGGACCCCCGACCCATACAATGAGCAGTTCTTC. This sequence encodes CAWTPDPYNEQFF. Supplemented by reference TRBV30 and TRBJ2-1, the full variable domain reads SQTIHQWPATLVQPVGSPLSLECTVEGTSNPNLYWYRQAAGRGLQLLFYSVGIGQISSEVPQNLSASRPQDRQFILSSKKLLLSDSGFYLCAWTPDPYNEQFFGPGTRLTVL.

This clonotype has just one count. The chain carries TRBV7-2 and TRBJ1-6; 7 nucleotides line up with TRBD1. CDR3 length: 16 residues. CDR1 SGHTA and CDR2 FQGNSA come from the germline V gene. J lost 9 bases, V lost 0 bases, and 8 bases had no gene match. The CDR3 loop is CASSLAAPSGGSPLHF. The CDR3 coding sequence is TGTGCCAGCAGCTTAGCGGCCCCCTCAGGGGGTTCACCCCTCCACTTT.

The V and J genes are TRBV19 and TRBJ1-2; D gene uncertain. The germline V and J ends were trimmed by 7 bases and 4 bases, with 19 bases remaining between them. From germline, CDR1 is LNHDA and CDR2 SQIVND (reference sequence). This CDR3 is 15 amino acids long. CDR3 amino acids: CASTTGSAGSYGYTF. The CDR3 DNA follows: TGTGCCAGTACCACGGGGTCGGCGGGAAGCTATGGCTACACCTTC.

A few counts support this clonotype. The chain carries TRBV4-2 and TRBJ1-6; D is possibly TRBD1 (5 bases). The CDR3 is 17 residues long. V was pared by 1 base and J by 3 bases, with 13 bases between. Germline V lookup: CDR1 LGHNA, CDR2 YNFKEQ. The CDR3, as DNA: TGTGCCAGCAGCCAAGTTGGGGCAGGAAGCTATAATTCACCCCTCCACTTT. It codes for CASSQVGAGSYNSPLHF.

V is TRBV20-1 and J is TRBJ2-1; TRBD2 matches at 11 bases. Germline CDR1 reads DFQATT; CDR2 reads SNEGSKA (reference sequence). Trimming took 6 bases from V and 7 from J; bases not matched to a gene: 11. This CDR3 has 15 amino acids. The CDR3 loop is CSAPRLAGTFNEQFF. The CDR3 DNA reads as TGCAGTGCCCCCAGACTAGCGGGAACTTTTAATGAGCAGTTCTTC.

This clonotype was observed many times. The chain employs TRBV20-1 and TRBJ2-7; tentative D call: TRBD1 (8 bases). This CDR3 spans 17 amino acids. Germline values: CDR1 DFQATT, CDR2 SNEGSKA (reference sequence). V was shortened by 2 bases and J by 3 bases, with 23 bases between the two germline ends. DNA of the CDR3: TGCAGTGCTAGACGATGGGGGGGTCAGGGGGCGGACTACGAGCAGTACTTC. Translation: CSARRWGGQGADYEQYF.

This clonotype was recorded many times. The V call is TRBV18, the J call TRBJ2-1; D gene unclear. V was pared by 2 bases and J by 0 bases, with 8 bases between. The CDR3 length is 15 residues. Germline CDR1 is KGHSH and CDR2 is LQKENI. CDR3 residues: CASSPGVGSYNEQFF. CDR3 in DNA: TGTGCCAGCTCACCAGGGGTAGGCTCCTACAATGAGCAGTTCTTC.

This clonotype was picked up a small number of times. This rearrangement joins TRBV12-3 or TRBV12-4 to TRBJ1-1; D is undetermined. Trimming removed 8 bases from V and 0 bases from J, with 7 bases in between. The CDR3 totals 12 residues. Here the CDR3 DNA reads TGTGCCAGCGGGCCGTTGAACACTGAAGCTTTCTTT. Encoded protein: CASGPLNTEAFF.

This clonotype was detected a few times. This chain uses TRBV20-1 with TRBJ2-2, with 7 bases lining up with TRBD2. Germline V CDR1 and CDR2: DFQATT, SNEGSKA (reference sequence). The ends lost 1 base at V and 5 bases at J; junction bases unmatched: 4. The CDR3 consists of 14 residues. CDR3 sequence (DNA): TGCAGTGCTAGAGTGGTGGGAGGGACCGGGGAGCTGTTTTTT. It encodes CSARVVGGTGELFF.

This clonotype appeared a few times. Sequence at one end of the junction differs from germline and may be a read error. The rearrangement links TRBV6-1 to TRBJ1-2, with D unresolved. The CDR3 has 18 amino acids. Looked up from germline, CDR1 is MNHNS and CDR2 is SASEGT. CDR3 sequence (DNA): TGTGCCAGCACTGAACAACGTAGGGCAGATGATTTCAACTATGGCTACACCTTC. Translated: CASTEQRRADDFNYGYTF.

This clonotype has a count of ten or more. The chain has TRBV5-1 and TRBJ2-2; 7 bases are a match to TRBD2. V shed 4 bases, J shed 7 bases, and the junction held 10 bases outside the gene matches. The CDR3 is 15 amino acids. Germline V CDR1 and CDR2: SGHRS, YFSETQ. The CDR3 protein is CASSPGGGDDGELFF. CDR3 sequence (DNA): TGCGCCAGCAGCCCTGGGGGGGGAGACGACGGGGAGCTGTTTTTT.

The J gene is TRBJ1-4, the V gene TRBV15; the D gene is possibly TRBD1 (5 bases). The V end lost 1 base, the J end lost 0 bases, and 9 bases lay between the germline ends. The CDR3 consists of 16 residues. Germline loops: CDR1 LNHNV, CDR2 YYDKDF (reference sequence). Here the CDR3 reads CATSRGDSATNEKLFF. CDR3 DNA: TGTGCCACCAGCAGAGGCGACAGTGCAACTAATGAAAAACTGTTTTTT.